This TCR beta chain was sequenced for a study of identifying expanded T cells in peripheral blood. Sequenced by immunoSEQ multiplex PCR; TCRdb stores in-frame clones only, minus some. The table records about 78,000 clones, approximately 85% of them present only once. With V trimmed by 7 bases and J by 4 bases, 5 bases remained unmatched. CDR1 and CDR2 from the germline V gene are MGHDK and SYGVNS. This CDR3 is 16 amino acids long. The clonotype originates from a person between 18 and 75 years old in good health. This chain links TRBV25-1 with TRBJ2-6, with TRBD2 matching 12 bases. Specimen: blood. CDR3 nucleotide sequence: TGTGCCAGCACTAGCGGGAGGGGCCCCGGGGCCAACGTCCTGACTTTC. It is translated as CASTSGRGPGANVLTF.